Included here is one T cell receptor (beta chain) sequence, with context. Its antigen is currently unknown. This sample is drawn from a study of shared clonotypes between healthy human individuals. About the research overall: Those who served as donors were a couple of women and three men between the ages of 18 and 49.

Each subset's genomic DNA was split evenly across several immunoSEQ plates. Here immunoSEQ multiplex PCR was the method, and the copy in TCRdb shows in-frame clones only, minus some. Seen here are about 600,000 clones, around 97% observed once, and the top ten hold roughly 0.05%. Notes on the study in general: A limitation of the genetic and exposure-history diversity represented arose from few donors. Shared clonotypes: roughly 4.7% naive CD4, 3% to 3.5% naive CD8, under 2.5% memory CD4, approximately 0.4% memory CD8.

The V end was cut by 5 bases, the J end by 8 bases, with 15 bases between. CDR1 is SGHAT and CDR2 is FQNNGV in the germline V gene. The CDR3 length is 13 residues. The sample taken for sequencing was naive CD4+ T cells sorted from blood. Subset defined: CD45RA+ positively selected. V and J are TRBV11-2 and TRBJ1-2, with D uncertain. This clonotype originated in a woman aged 30 to 39 in good health. In nucleotides, the CDR3 is TGTGCCAGCAGCCATTCCGGGGAAGACGGCTACACCTTC. Translating it yields CASSHSGEDGYTF.